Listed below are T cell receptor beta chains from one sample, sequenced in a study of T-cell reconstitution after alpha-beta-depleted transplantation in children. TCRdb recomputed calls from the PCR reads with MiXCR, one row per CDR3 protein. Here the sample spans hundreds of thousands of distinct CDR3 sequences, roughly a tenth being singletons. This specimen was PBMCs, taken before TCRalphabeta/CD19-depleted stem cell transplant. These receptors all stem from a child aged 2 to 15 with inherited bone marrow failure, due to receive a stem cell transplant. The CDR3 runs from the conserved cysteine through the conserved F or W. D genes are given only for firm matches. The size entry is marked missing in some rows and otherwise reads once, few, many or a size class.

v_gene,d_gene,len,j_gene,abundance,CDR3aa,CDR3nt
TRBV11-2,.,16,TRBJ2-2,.,CASSSRSISRAGELFF,TGTGCCAGCAGCTCTCGGTCGATTAGCCGAGCCGGGGAGCTGTTTTTT
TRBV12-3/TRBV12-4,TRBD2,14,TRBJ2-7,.,CASRLAGDRYEQYF,TGTGCCAGCCGGCTAGCGGGAGATAGGTACGAGCAGTACTTC
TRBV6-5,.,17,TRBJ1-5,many,CASSYSSRQVSNQPQHF,TGTGCCAGCAGTTACTCGAGTAGACAGGTTAGCAATCAGCCCCAGCATTTT
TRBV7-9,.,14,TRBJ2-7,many,CASSLMADGYEQYF,TGTGCCAGCAGCTTAATGGCGGATGGCTACGAGCAGTACTTC
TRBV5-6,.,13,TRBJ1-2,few,CASSVTVNYGYTF,TGTGCCAGCAGCGTGACAGTTAACTATGGCTACACCTTC
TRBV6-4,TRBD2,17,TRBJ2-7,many,CASSDSKVASGSYEQYF,TGTGCCAGCAGTGATTCGAAGGTTGCTAGCGGGAGCTACGAGCAGTACTTC
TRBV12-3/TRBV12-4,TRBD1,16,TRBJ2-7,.,CASSSQDRGYSYEQYF,TGTGCCAGCAGTTCCCAAGACAGGGGATATTCCTACGAGCAGTACTTC
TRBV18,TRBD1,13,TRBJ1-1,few,CASSRTGATEAFF,TGTGCCAGCTCACGGACAGGGGCCACTGAAGCTTTCTTT
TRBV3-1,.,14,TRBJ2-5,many,CASSQRANQETQYF,TGTGCCAGCAGCCAACGGGCAAACCAAGAGACCCAGTACTTC
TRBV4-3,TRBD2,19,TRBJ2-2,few,CASSQPPVAGGADTGELFF,TGCGCCAGCAGCCAACCTCCTGTCGCGGGGGGGGCAGACACCGGGGAGCTGTTTTTT
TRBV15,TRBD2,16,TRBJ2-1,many,CATSRAPSGSVDEQFF,TGTGCCACCAGCAGAGCGCCTAGCGGGAGTGTGGATGAGCAGTTCTTC
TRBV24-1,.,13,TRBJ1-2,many,CATSDWNGYGYTF,TGTGCCACCAGTGATTGGAATGGCTATGGCTACACCTTC
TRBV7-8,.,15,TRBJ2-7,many,CASSVFVGRPYEQYF,TGTGCCAGCAGCGTATTCGTGGGCAGGCCCTACGAGCAGTACTTC
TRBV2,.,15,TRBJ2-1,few,CASSEVGVIYNEQFF,TGTGCCAGCAGTGAAGTCGGCGTTATTTATAATGAGCAGTTCTTC
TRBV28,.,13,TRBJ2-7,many,CASSLLRAYEQYF,TGTGCCAGCAGTTTACTCCGTGCCTACGAGCAGTACTTC
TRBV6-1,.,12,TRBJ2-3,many,CASSFGAKTQYF,TGTGCCAGCAGCTTCGGGGCGAAGACGCAGTATTTT
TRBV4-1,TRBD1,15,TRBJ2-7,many,CASSQDQGVGYEQYF,TGCGCCAGCAGCCAAGATCAGGGGGTCGGTTACGAGCAGTACTTC
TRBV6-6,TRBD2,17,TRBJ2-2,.,CASSYSVAGVGTGELFF,TGTGCCAGCAGTTACTCTGTAGCGGGAGTCGGGACCGGGGAGCTGTTTTTT
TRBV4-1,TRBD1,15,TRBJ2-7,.,CASSHAGTGSYEQYF,TGCGCCAGCAGCCACGCCGGGACAGGGTCCTACGAGCAGTACTTC
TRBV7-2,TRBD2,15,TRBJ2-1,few,CASSHTSGDYNEQFF,TGTGCCAGCAGCCATACTAGCGGAGACTACAATGAGCAGTTCTTC
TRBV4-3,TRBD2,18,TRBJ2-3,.,CASSHFTSGTSGGDTQYF,TGCGCCAGCAGCCATTTCACTAGCGGGACGTCGGGGGGCGATACGCAGTATTTT
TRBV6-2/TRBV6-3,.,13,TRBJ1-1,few,CASSYRGYTEAFF,TGTGCCAGCAGTTACAGGGGATACACTGAAGCTTTCTTT
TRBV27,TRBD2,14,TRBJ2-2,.,CASIGLADSGELFF,TGTGCCAGCATCGGACTAGCGGATAGCGGGGAGCTGTTTTTT
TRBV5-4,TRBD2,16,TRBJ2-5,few,CASSLGGRGSQETQYF,TGTGCCAGCAGCTTAGGCGGGAGGGGGTCCCAAGAGACCCAGTACTTC